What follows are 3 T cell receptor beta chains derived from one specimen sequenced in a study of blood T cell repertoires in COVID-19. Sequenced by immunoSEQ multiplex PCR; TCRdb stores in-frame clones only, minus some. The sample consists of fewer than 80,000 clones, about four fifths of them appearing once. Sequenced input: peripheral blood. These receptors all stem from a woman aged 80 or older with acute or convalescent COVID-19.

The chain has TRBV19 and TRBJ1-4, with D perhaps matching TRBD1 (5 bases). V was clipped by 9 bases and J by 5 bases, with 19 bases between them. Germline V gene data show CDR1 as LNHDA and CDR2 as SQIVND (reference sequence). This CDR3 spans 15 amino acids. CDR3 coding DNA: TGTGCCAGCAAGAACGACAGAAGAAAAAATGAAAAACTGTTTTTT. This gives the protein CASKNDRRKNEKLFF.

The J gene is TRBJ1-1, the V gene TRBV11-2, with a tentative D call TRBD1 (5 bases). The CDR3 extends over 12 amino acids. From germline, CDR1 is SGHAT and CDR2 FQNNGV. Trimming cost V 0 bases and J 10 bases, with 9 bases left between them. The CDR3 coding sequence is TGTGCCAGCAGCTTAGAGGGGGGGAGAGCTTTCTTT. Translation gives CASSLEGGRAFF.

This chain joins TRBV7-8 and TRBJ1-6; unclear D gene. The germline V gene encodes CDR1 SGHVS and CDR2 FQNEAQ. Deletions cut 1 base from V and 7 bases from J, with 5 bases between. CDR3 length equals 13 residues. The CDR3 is CASSLGRNSPLHF. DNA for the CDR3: TGTGCCAGCAGCTTAGGCAGAAATTCACCCCTCCACTTT.